The 27 T cell receptor beta chains reported below all come from one sample, sequenced in a study of blood T cell repertoires in COVID-19. Clones were read by immunoSEQ multiplex PCR, and TCRdb kept only the in-frame ones, dropping some. The data show some 180,000 clones, with 80% to 90% seen just once and 9.5% to 12% held by the top ten. The sequenced material came from peripheral blood. These receptors originate from a woman aged 40-49 years with COVID-19, enrolled during active disease.

In its sample, this clone was seen many times. The chain employs TRBV7-8 and TRBJ2-5; TRBD2 is a possible D gene (5 bases). Per the germline V gene, CDR1 is SGHVS and CDR2 is FQNEAQ. The V end was cut by 10 bases, the J end by 5 bases, with 11 bases between. This CDR3 is 11 amino acids long. For the CDR3, the DNA is TGTGCCACCGAGTGGAGGGAGACCCAGTACTTC. Residues: CATEWRETQYF.

The genes are TRBV27 and TRBJ2-1; 11 bases agree with TRBD2. CDR3 size: 17 residues. Germline loops: CDR1 MNHEY, CDR2 SMNVEV (reference sequence). Unmatched junction bases numbered 8, after V lost 3 bases and J lost 4 bases. CDR3 nucleotides: TGTGCCAGCAGTTTGTCACTAGCGGGAGTAGGGTACAATGAGCAGTTCTTC. Amino acid sequence: CASSLSLAGVGYNEQFF.

The rearrangement links TRBV27 to TRBJ1-2; the match to TRBD1 covers 7 bases. Germline V gene data show CDR1 as MNHEY and CDR2 as SMNVEV (reference sequence). Trimming removed 6 bases from V and 2 bases from J; junction bases left unmatched: 6. The CDR3 contains 14 residues. DNA for the CDR3: TGTGCCAGCAGGGGACAGACCCCGAACTATGGCTACACCTTC. Translation: CASRGQTPNYGYTF.

In its sample, this clone was seen a few times. The chain links TRBV18 to TRBJ1-2, with 8 bases lining up with TRBD1. The V segment lost 2 bases and the J segment 4 bases; nucleotides outside the gene matches: 3. The length of the CDR3 is 14 residues. Germline assignment: CDR1 KGHSH and CDR2 LQKENI. This chain's CDR3 is CASSPGTGGYGYTF. CDR3 DNA: TGTGCCAGCTCACCAGGCACAGGGGGCTATGGCTACACCTTC.

V and J are TRBV18 and TRBJ2-3; no clear D. Germline CDR1 reads KGHSH; CDR2 reads LQKENI. V was clipped by 3 bases and J by 2 bases, with 6 bases between them. The CDR3 covers 13 residues. This chain's CDR3 is CASSPYYTDTQYF. In DNA, the CDR3 is TGTGCCAGCTCACCCTATTACACAGATACGCAGTATTTT. The full variable domain, in which reference TRBV18 and TRBJ2-3 provide the parts outside the CDR3, is NAGVMQNPRHLVRRRGQEARLRCSPMKGHSHVYWYRQLPEEGLKFMVYLQKENIIDESGMPKERFSAEFPKEGPSILRIQQVVRGDSAAYFCASSPYYTDTQYFGPGTRLTVL.

V usage is TRBV6-5 and J usage is TRBJ2-6, with D perhaps matching TRBD1 (5 bases). CDR3 length: 15 residues. Germline CDR1 MNHEY, CDR2 SVGAGI. Trimming shortened V by 5 bases and J by 3 bases, and 11 bases separated the two germline ends. The CDR3 region is CASSPQGYGANVLTF. In DNA, the CDR3 is TGTGCCAGCAGTCCGCAGGGTTATGGGGCCAACGTCCTGACTTTC.

A single count supports this clone. This chain joins TRBV28 and TRBJ2-1; 8 nucleotides line up with TRBD2. CDR3 length: 14 residues. Trimming took 4 bases from V and 6 from J; bases not matched to a gene: 5. Germline V gives CDR1 MDHEN, CDR2 SYDVKM. The CDR3, as DNA: TGTGCCAGCAGTTCTCGGACTAGCCCCAATGAGCAGTTCTTC. Protein product: CASSSRTSPNEQFF.

The rearrangement uses TRBV19 and TRBJ1-5, with TRBD1 matching over 7 bases. Trimming at V came to 7 bases and at J to 5 bases, leaving 8 bases not matched to a gene. This CDR3 contains 14 residues. From germline, CDR1 is LNHDA and CDR2 SQIVND (reference sequence). CDR3 in amino acids: CASTPGQPYQPQHF. CDR3 nucleotides: TGTGCCAGTACCCCGGGACAGCCTTATCAGCCCCAGCATTTT.

This clone came up once. The V call is TRBV7-2, the J call TRBJ2-3, with 9 bases lining up with TRBD1. The length of the CDR3 is 14 residues. The germline V gene has CDR1 SGHTA and CDR2 FQGNSA. Germline trimming cut 3 bases from V and 3 bases from J; bases unmatched to any gene: 1. The CDR3 loop is CASSLDRGTDTQYF. The CDR3 DNA reads as TGTGCCAGCAGCTTGGACAGGGGAACAGATACGCAGTATTTT.

The gene calls are TRBV7-3 and TRBJ2-1; 7 bases are a match to TRBD2. Germline-derived CDR1 and CDR2 are SGHTA and FQGTGA. The trim removed 6 bases at V and 6 bases at J, leaving 14 bases unmatched. The CDR3 has 16 residues. Here the CDR3 DNA reads TGTGCCAGCAGTCCAAATGCGGCGGGAGTGGGCAATGAGCAGTTCTTC. Encoded protein: CASSPNAAGVGNEQFF. Combining the CDR3 with reference TRBV7-3 and TRBJ2-1 gives the whole variable domain GAGVSQTPSNKVTEKGKYVELRCDPISGHTALYWYRQSLGQGPEFLIYFQGTGAADDSGLPNDRFFAVRPEGSVSTLKIQRTERGDSAVYLCASSPNAAGVGNEQFFGPGTRLTVL.

V gene TRBV19 combines with J gene TRBJ1-6; 7 bases are a match to TRBD1. Germline values: CDR1 LNHDA, CDR2 SQIVND (reference sequence). V lost 3 bases, J lost 9 bases, and 8 bases stayed unmatched. CDR3 length equals 15 residues. CDR3: CASSISEGAASPLHF. For the CDR3, the DNA is TGTGCCAGTAGTATCTCAGAGGGGGCGGCTTCACCCCTCCACTTT.

The chain carries TRBV5-1 and TRBJ2-1; D may be TRBD1 (6 bases). The germline CDR1 and CDR2 sequences are SGHRS and YFSETQ. This CDR3 comprises 14 residues. V gave up 1 base and J gave up 13 bases, with 18 bases separating them. The CDR3 loop reads CASSLSFGQSGQFF. Here the CDR3 DNA reads TGCGCCAGCAGCTTGAGTTTCGGACAGTCGGGACAGTTCTTC. The variable domain in full, completed from reference TRBV5-1 and TRBJ2-1, reads KAGVTQTPRYLIKTRGQQVTLSCSPISGHRSVSWYQQTPGQGLQFLFEYFSETQRNKGNFPGRFSGRQFSNSRSEMNVSTLELGDSALYLCASSLSFGQSGQFFGPGTRLTVL.

CDR3 residues: CASSTRDTYGYTF. In DNA, the CDR3 is TGTGCCAGTAGTACCCGGGACACCTATGGCTACACCTTC. V is TRBV19 and J is TRBJ1-2, with D possibly TRBD1 on 6 matching bases. From germline, CDR1 is LNHDA and CDR2 SQIVND (reference sequence). The CDR3 sequence is 13 residues long. V shed 4 bases and J shed 4 bases, with 10 bases lying between them.

The chain carries TRBV6-2 or TRBV6-3 and TRBJ1-4; 9 bases are shared with TRBD1. Germline V gene lookup returns CDR1 MNHEY and CDR2 SVGEGT. V shed 0 bases and J 6 bases; nucleotides not matched to a gene: 2. The CDR3 spans 15 residues. In DNA, the CDR3 is TGTGCCAGCAGTTACTCCGGACAGGGGTATGAAAAACTGTTTTTT. Its translation: CASSYSGQGYEKLFF.

The chain links TRBV7-2 to TRBJ2-7; 10 positions agree with TRBD2. With 5 bases clipped from V and 8 bases from J, the junction kept 18 bases outside the gene matches. This CDR3 is 17 amino acids long. Germline CDR1 reads SGHTA; CDR2 reads FQGNSA. The CDR3: CASSLTKGVSGRGKQYF. The CDR3 coding sequence is TGTGCCAGCAGCCTAACCAAGGGAGTAAGCGGGAGGGGAAAGCAGTACTTC.

This clone was seen a handful of times. The chain combines TRBV11-2 with TRBJ2-2; D uncertain. Looked up from germline, CDR1 is SGHAT and CDR2 is FQNNGV. The CDR3 loop spans 15 amino acids. V was cut by 5 bases and J by 1 base, with 11 bases left in between. CDR3 loop: CASSARVLNTGELFF. The CDR3 DNA reads as TGTGCCAGCAGCGCCCGGGTATTGAACACCGGGGAGCTGTTTTTT.

The chain recombines TRBV29-1 with TRBJ1-4; D gene uncertain. Trimming removed 7 bases from V and 9 bases from J, with 21 bases in between. CDR1 SQVTM and CDR2 ANQGSEA come from the germline V gene. The CDR3 sequence is 14 residues long. The CDR3: CSAMEGKGTKKLFF. CDR3 sequence (DNA): TGCAGCGCCATGGAAGGCAAAGGCACTAAAAAACTGTTTTTT.

This rearrangement joins TRBV29-1 to TRBJ2-1; no definite D call. Germline V gene data show CDR1 as SQVTM and CDR2 as ANQGSEA. The ends were cut back, 2 bases at V and 3 bases at J, with 5 bases in the middle. The CDR3 is made up of 12 amino acids. The CDR3, as DNA: TGCAGCGTTGAATTCGTCTACAATGAGCAGTTCTTC. It yields the protein CSVEFVYNEQFF.

The V and J genes are TRBV4-1 and TRBJ2-5, with D maybe TRBD1 (5 bases). Germline V gene sequence: CDR1 MGHRA, CDR2 YSYEKL. Trimming shortened V by 0 bases and J by 4 bases, and 24 bases separated the two germline ends. The CDR3 sequence is 19 residues long. CDR3 sequence reads: CASSQDTGKGLAGRETQYF. The CDR3 DNA is TGCGCCAGCAGCCAAGATACAGGAAAGGGTTTGGCCGGACGAGAGACCCAGTACTTC.

The chain couples TRBV21-1 to TRBJ2-7; the table's D call of TRBD2 was not tested on the DNA. TRBV21-1 is marked as a pseudogene. CDR3 length: 15 amino acids. The CDR3 reads CASSKAGGASYEQYV. DNA of the CDR3: TGTGCCAGCAGCAAAGCAGGGGGGGCATCCTACGAGCAGTACGTC.

In this sample, this clone turned up a few times. This sequence joins TRBV7-6 and TRBJ2-5, with 7 bases lining up with TRBD2. In germline, CDR1 is SGHVS, CDR2 FNYEAQ. V lost 5 bases and J lost 0; bases outside the gene matches: 6. The CDR3 loop spans 15 amino acids. CDR3 protein: CASSPRLANQETQYF. In DNA form, the CDR3 reads TGTGCCAGCAGCCCTAGACTAGCCAACCAAGAGACCCAGTACTTC.

The V and J genes are TRBV4-2 and TRBJ1-2; possibly TRBD1 for D (6 bases). CDR3 length: 16 residues. Germline CDR1 reads LGHNA; CDR2 reads YNFKEQ. Trimming took off 2 bases at V and 4 bases at J, with 17 bases between the two ends. CDR3 nucleotide sequence: TGTGCCAGCAGCCAATCTAGGACAGCTCCGCTCTATGGCTACACCTTC. It is translated as CASSQSRTAPLYGYTF.

The V gene is TRBV5-4, the J gene TRBJ2-2; tentatively, D is TRBD2 (6 bases). This CDR3 has 16 residues. With 4 bases removed from V and 3 bases from J, the gap between germline ends came to 16 bases. Germline V gives CDR1 SGHNT, CDR2 YYREEE (reference sequence). CDR3 region: CASSAGGRGYTGELFF. CDR3 coding DNA: TGTGCCAGCAGCGCCGGTGGGCGGGGTTACACCGGGGAGCTGTTTTTT.

This clone was seen a handful of times. V usage is TRBV11-2 and J usage is TRBJ1-5; no definite D call. Trimming cost V 1 base and J 8 bases, with 15 bases left between them. This CDR3 is 15 amino acids long. In germline, CDR1 is SGHAT, CDR2 FQNNGV. The DNA of the CDR3 is TGTGCCAGCAGCTTAGGCCGGGTCTCATGGGAGCCCCAGCATTTT. As protein: CASSLGRVSWEPQHF.

This clone was observed once. This chain links TRBV28 with TRBJ1-4, with 7 bases matching TRBD1. The junction had 5 bases not matched to a gene; V was cut back by 6 bases and J by 4 bases. Germline CDR1 is MDHEN and CDR2 is SYDVKM. The CDR3 runs 14 residues. CDR3 region: CASRRQGSNEKLFF. Written as DNA, the CDR3 is TGTGCCAGCAGACGACAGGGAAGTAATGAAAAACTGTTTTTT.

The chain is built from TRBV28 and TRBJ1-5; TRBD1 matches 8 bases. J was trimmed by 1 base and V by 6 bases; bases with no gene match: 2. This CDR3 comprises 14 residues. In germline, CDR1 is MDHEN, CDR2 SYDVKM. The CDR3 protein is CASRQGGSNQPQHF. In nucleotides, the CDR3 is TGTGCCAGCAGACAGGGGGGAAGCAATCAGCCCCAGCATTTT.

The chain uses TRBV5-6 and TRBJ2-7; 9 positions match TRBD2. The ends lost 2 bases at V and 1 base at J; junction bases unmatched: 4. The CDR3 is 15 residues long. Germline loops: CDR1 SGHDT, CDR2 YYEEEE. The CDR3 DNA reads TGTGCCAGCAGCTTCTTAGCGGGAGCGTCCTACGAGCAGTACTTC. It translates to CASSFLAGASYEQYF.